Listed here are 19 T cell receptor beta chains from one sample, sequenced in a study of blood T cell repertoires in COVID-19. Sequencing was performed with immunoSEQ multiplex PCR; in TCRdb, only in-frame clones are kept and a portion is missing. The table includes about 53,000 clones, just under 85% detected once. Sequencing input: peripheral blood. These receptors were collected from a human donor in a cohort sampled during active COVID-19.

The chain uses TRBV7-8 and TRBJ1-2, with D perhaps TRBD1 (5 bases). Looked up from germline, CDR1 is SGHVS and CDR2 is FQNEAQ. V was pared by 5 bases and J by 7 bases, with 11 bases between. The CDR3 extends over 12 amino acids. The DNA for the CDR3 is TGTGCCAGCAGCCCGGGGGGGGTTGGCTACACCTTC. This gives the protein CASSPGGVGYTF.

In its sample, this clone was seen once. The chain recombines TRBV2 with TRBJ1-4; TRBD1 aligns across 8 bases. The CDR3 runs 14 residues. V lost 6 bases and J lost 7; bases outside the gene matches: 7. Per germline, CDR1 SNHLY and CDR2 FYNNEI. The CDR3 coding sequence is TGTGCCAGCAGGATGGACAGGGTGGGTGAAAAACTGTTTTTT. This translates into CASRMDRVGEKLFF.

This sequence joins TRBV30 and TRBJ2-5, with TRBD2 matching over 13 bases. Unmatched junction bases numbered 6, after V lost 1 base and J lost 4 bases. CDR1 GTSNPN and CDR2 SVGIG come from the germline V gene (reference sequence). This CDR3 has 16 amino acids. The CDR3 coding sequence is TGTGCCTGGAGTGCACTAGCGGGGGGGCCATCAGAGACCCAGTACTTC. Translation: CAWSALAGGPSETQYF.

The chain joins TRBV10-1 to TRBJ2-3; 7 bases line up with TRBD2. After removal of 4 bases from V and 4 bases from J, the junction contained 8 bases not matched to a gene. The germline V gene encodes CDR1 WNHNN and CDR2 SYGVQD (reference sequence). This CDR3 is built from 15 residues. The CDR3 DNA reads TGCGCCAGCAGTGGTTCGGATCGGGGGGCAGATACGCAGTATTTT. It codes for CASSGSDRGADTQYF.

The V and J genes are TRBV29-1 and TRBJ1-3, with 8 positions matching TRBD1. CDR3 length: 19 amino acids. V lost 3 bases, J lost 3 bases, and 19 bases stayed unmatched. CDR1 is SQVTM and CDR2 is ANQGSEA in the germline V gene. The CDR3 here is CSVDLERDRTSNGGNTIYF. In nucleotides, the CDR3 is TGCAGCGTTGATTTAGAAAGGGACAGGACTTCAAATGGTGGAAACACCATATATTTT.

The count of this clone is one. The rearrangement joins TRBV5-1 to TRBJ2-1, with TRBD2 identical over 7 bases. Germline loops: CDR1 SGHRS, CDR2 YFSETQ. The CDR3 length is 14 residues. The trim removed 7 bases at V and 5 bases at J, leaving 9 bases unmatched. Written as DNA, the CDR3 is TGCGCCAGCGGGGCGGGGGACTCACACAATGAGCAGTTCTTC. Translating it yields CASGAGDSHNEQFF. The complete variable domain, with remaining parts taken from reference TRBV5-1 and TRBJ2-1, reads KAGVTQTPRYLIKTRGQQVTLSCSPISGHRSVSWYQQTPGQGLQFLFEYFSETQRNKGNFPGRFSGRQFSNSRSEMNVSTLELGDSALYLCASGAGDSHNEQFFGPGTRLTVL.

The chain uses TRBV18 and TRBJ1-1; the D gene is possibly TRBD1 (6 bases). Trimming took off 5 bases at V and 0 bases at J, with 10 bases between the two ends. The CDR3 runs 14 residues. Germline-derived CDR1 and CDR2 are KGHSH and LQKENI. The CDR3 spells CASSRDTMNTEAFF. As DNA, the CDR3 is TGTGCCAGCTCAAGGGACACCATGAACACTGAAGCTTTCTTT.

This clone was found many times. The chain is built from TRBV10-2 and TRBJ2-7, with D unresolved. The CDR3 spans 13 residues. V was shortened by 7 bases and J by 2 bases, with 12 bases between the two germline ends. CDR1 is WSHSY, CDR2 SAAADI, per germline. CDR3 nucleotides: TGCGCCAGCACGCACGAGGTTACCTACGAGCAGTACTTC. Translation: CASTHEVTYEQYF.

The chain has TRBV19 and TRBJ2-5; 8 positions match TRBD1. This CDR3 has 15 amino acids. The germline V gene encodes CDR1 LNHDA and CDR2 SQIVND (reference sequence). V was clipped by 3 bases and J by 4 bases; unmatched bases: 7. CDR3: CASSITGGSGETQYF. The CDR3 DNA reads as TGTGCCAGTAGTATTACAGGGGGGTCCGGAGAGACCCAGTACTTC.

This chain connects TRBV27 to TRBJ2-7, with 7 bases identical to TRBD1. Germline V lookup: CDR1 MNHEY, CDR2 SMNVEV (reference sequence). The CDR3 is 16 residues long. V lost 4 bases and J lost 2; bases outside the gene matches: 11. The CDR3: CASSSVRDRLTYEQYF. CDR3 sequence (DNA): TGTGCCAGCAGTTCTGTCAGGGACAGACTCACCTACGAGCAGTACTTC.

The rearrangement links TRBV27 to TRBJ2-5, with TRBD2 matching 9 bases. The CDR3 is 15 amino acids. CDR1 and CDR2 from the germline V gene are MNHEY and SMNVEV (reference sequence). With V trimmed by 5 bases and J by 5 bases, 9 bases remained unmatched. The CDR3 reads CASSPQREDGETQYF. As DNA, the CDR3 is TGTGCCAGCAGTCCTCAGCGGGAGGACGGGGAGACCCAGTACTTC.

The rearrangement joins TRBV5-4 to TRBJ2-1; weak D call: TRBD1 (5 bases). Trimming took off 0 bases at V and 0 bases at J, with 7 bases between the two ends. CDR1 and CDR2 from the germline V gene are SGHNT and YYREEE (reference sequence). CDR3 size: 15 residues. The CDR3 nucleotides are TGTGCCAGCAGCTTGGACAGGAGCTCCTACAATGAGCAGTTCTTC. Amino acids: CASSLDRSSYNEQFF.

J is TRBJ1-3 and V is TRBV4-2, with D perhaps TRBD1 (5 bases). Germline CDR1 and CDR2: LGHNA and YNFKEQ. This CDR3 is 16 amino acids long. V was clipped by 1 base and J by 8 bases, with 18 bases between them. The CDR3 loop is CASSQVPPPPGDTIYF. The DNA for the CDR3 is TGTGCCAGCAGCCAAGTTCCTCCCCCGCCGGGGGACACCATATATTTT.

J is TRBJ1-3 and V is TRBV14; tentatively, D is TRBD1 (6 bases). Trimming removed 8 bases at V and 5 bases at J, with 10 bases between. CDR1 is SGHDN and CDR2 is FVKESK in the germline V gene. CDR3 size: 12 residues. The CDR3: CASSTGRNTIYF. The CDR3 nucleotides read TGTGCCAGCTCAACAGGGAGAAACACCATATATTTT.

The chain couples TRBV5-4 to TRBJ1-1; 10 positions agree with TRBD1. The CDR3 runs 16 residues. Germline CDR1 SGHNT, CDR2 YYREEE (reference sequence). The V segment lost 2 bases and the J segment 0 bases; nucleotides outside the gene matches: 4. CDR3 in amino acids: CASSFQTGGVNTEAFF. As DNA, the CDR3 is TGTGCCAGCAGCTTTCAGACAGGGGGCGTGAACACTGAAGCTTTCTTT.

CDR3 sequence: CASTPNSGGGSYNEQFF. In nucleotides, the CDR3 is TGCGCCAGCACTCCCAATAGCGGGGGAGGGTCCTACAATGAGCAGTTCTTC. The chain employs TRBV5-1 and TRBJ2-1; 9 bases are a match to TRBD2. Germline loops: CDR1 SGHRS, CDR2 YFSETQ. V trimming: 6 bases; J trimming: 1 base; junction bases outside the gene matches: 11. The CDR3 covers 17 residues.

Only a few counts were recorded for this clone. V gene TRBV11-2 combines with J gene TRBJ2-7; D is unresolved. Germline CDR1 reads SGHAT; CDR2 reads FQNNGV. The length of the CDR3 is 13 residues. The V end lost 1 base, the J end lost 7 bases, and 11 bases lay between the germline ends. In nucleotides, the CDR3 is TGTGCCAGCAGCTTAGGGGCAGCTCCGGAGCAGTACTTC. As protein: CASSLGAAPEQYF.

The chain is built from TRBV2 and TRBJ1-5; tentative D call: TRBD1 (6 bases). This CDR3 has 18 residues. V lost 5 bases and J 0 bases, leaving 20 bases between the germline ends. Looked up from germline, CDR1 is SNHLY and CDR2 is FYNNEI. The chain's CDR3 is CASSYTFRDIYSNQPQHF. The CDR3 bases are TGTGCCAGCAGTTATACATTCCGGGACATCTATAGCAATCAGCCCCAGCATTTT.

The chain combines TRBV19 with TRBJ1-4; 8 positions agree with TRBD1. The V segment lost 7 bases and the J segment 0 bases; nucleotides outside the gene matches: 4. The CDR3 has 15 amino acids. Germline CDR1 reads LNHDA; CDR2 reads SQIVND (reference sequence). Written as DNA, the CDR3 is TGTGCCAGTAAGGGACAGGTAGCAACTAATGAAAAACTGTTTTTT. The encoded protein is CASKGQVATNEKLFF.